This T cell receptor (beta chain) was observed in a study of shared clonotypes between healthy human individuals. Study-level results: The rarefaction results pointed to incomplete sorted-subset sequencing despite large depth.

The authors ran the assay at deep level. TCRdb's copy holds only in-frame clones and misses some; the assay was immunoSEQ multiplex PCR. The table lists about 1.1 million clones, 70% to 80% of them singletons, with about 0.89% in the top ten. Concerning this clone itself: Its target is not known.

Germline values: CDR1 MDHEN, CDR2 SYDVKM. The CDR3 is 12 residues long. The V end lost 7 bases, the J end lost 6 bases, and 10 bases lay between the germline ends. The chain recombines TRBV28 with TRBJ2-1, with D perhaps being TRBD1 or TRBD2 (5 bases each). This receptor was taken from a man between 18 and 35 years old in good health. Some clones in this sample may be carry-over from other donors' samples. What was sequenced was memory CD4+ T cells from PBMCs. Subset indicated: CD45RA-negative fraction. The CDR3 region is CASTEGTNEQFF. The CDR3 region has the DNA TGTGCCAGCACGGAAGGGACCAATGAGCAGTTCTTC.